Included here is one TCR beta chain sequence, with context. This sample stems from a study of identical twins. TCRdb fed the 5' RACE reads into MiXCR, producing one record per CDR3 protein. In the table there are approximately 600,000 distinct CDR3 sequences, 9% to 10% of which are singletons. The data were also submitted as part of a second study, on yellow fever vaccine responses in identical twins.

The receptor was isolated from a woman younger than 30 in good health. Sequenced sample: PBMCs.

In DNA, the CDR3 is TGTGCCAGTTCGACTAGCGGAAGCTACGAGCAGTACTTC. Its translation is CASSTSGSYEQYF. This chain uses TRBV27 with TRBJ2-7, with 9 bases fitting TRBD2. CDR1 is MNHEY, CDR2 SMNVEV, per germline (reference sequence). The CDR3 length is 13 residues. The trim removed 9 bases at V and 3 bases at J, leaving 6 bases unmatched.